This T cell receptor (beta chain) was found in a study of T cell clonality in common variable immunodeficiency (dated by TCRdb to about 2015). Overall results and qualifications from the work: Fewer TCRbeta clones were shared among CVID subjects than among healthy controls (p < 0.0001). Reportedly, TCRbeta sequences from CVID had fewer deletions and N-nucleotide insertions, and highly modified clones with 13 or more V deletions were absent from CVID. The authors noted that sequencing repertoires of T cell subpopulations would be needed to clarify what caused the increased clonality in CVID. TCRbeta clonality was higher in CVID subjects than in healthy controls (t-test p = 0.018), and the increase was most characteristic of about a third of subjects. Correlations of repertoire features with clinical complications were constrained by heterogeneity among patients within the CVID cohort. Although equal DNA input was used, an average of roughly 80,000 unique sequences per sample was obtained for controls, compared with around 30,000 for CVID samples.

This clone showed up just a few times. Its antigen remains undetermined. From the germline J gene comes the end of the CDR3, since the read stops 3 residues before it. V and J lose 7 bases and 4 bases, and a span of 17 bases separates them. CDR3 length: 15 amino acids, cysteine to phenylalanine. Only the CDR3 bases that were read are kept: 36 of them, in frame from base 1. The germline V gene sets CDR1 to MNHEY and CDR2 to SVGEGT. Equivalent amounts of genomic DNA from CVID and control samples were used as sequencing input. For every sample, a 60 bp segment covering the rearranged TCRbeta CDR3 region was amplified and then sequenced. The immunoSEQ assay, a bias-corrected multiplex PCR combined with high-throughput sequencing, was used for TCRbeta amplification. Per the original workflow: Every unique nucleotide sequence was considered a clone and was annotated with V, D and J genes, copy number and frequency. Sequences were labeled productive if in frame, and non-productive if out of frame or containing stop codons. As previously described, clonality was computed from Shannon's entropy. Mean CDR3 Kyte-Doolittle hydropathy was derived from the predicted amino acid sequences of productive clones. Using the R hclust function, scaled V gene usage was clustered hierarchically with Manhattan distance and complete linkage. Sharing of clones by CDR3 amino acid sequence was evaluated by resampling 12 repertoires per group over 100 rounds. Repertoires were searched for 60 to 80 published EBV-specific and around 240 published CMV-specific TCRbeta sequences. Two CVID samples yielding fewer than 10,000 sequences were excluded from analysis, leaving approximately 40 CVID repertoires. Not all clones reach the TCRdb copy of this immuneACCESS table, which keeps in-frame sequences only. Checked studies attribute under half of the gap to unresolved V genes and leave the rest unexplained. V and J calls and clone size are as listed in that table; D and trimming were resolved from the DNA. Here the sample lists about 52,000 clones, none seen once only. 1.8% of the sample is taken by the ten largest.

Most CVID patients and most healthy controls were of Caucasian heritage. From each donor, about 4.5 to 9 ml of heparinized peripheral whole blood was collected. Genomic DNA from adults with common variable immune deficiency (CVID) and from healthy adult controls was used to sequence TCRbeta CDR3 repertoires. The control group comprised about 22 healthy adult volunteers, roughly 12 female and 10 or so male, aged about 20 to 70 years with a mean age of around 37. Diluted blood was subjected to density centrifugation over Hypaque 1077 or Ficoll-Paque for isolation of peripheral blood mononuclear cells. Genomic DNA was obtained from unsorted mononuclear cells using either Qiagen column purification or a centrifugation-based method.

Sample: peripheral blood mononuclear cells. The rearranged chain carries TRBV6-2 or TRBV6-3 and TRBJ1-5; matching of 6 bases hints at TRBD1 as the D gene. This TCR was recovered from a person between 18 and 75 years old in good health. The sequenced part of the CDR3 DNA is TGTGCCAGCACCCCCCGGACAGAGAGAAATCAGCCC. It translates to CASTPRTERNQP. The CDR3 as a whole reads CASTPRTERNQPQHF.